This T cell receptor (beta chain) was documented in a study of vaccination and CD4 T cells after COVID-19. Study in general: For each participant, vaccination comprised two doses of either the BNT162b2 or the mRNA-1273 vaccine. Cellular stimulation was performed using overlapping spike peptides derived from SARS-CoV-2, HCoV-NL63, HCoV-OC43 and HCoV-229E.

Treatment reported: roughly ten-day PBMC culture with coronavirus spike peptide pools or control peptides (ViraFEST assay). Prior to the COVID-19 pandemic (2011-2018), the unexposed donor's CD4+ T cells were collected. The study, taken as a whole, reports: Only after vaccination were a median roughly 90% of convalescents' reactive clones seen. Spike mono-reactivity was the property of 304 of 307 vaccine-specific clones in convalescent patients.

Germline V lookup: CDR1 SGHRS, CDR2 YFSETQ. The CDR3 has 16 amino acids. Trimming removed 4 bases from V and 6 bases from J; junction bases left unmatched: 7. Worth noting for this clonotype: The antigen is not known.

Sequencing of cultured CD4+ T cell DNA used the Oncomine TCR Beta short-read assay. A single record per CDR3 protein comes from TCRdb applying MiXCR to the PCR reads. Of approximately 7,100 distinct CDR3 sequences in the sample, under 65% are singletons; the top ten hold roughly 30%. Sequencing input: CD4+ T cells from blood, cultured in vitro. The chain recombines TRBV5-1 with TRBJ2-2; 12 bases map to TRBD2. The sequence derives from a human donor in good health. In nucleotides, the CDR3 is TGCGCCAGCAGCCGAACTAGCGGGGGGCCGTCCGGGGAGCTGTTTTTT. Amino acids: CASSRTSGGPSGELFF. Full variable domain (remainder filled in from reference TRBV5-1 and TRBJ2-2): KAGVTQTPRYLIKTRGQQVTLSCSPISGHRSVSWYQQTPGQGLQFLFEYFSETQRNKGNFPGRFSGRQFSNSRSEMNVSTLELGDSALYLCASSRTSGGPSGELFFGEGSRLTVL.